Below, one TCR beta chain is given with its context. Researchers took RNA transcripts and amplified the TCR beta CDR3 regions from them. First-round RT-PCR of the TCR CDR3 relied on the HTBI primer set. TCRdb redid the calling of the multiplex PCR reads with MiXCR, one entry per CDR3 protein. This repertoire shows around 340,000 distinct CDR3 sequences, 11% to 15% found once; its top ten account for around 25%. This entry comes from a study of T cells in Graves' hyperthyroidism and ophthalmopathy. The CDR3 covers 15 residues. CDR1 LGHDT and CDR2 YNNKEL come from the germline V gene (reference sequence). The V end lost 0 bases, the J end lost 2 bases, and 11 bases lay between the germline ends.

Specimen: blood. The V and J genes are TRBV3-1 and TRBJ2-7; D is possibly TRBD2 (5 bases). This sequence was found in a woman aged 25 to 39 with Graves' hyperthyroidism. The CDR3 sequence is CASSQEVRETYEQYF. As DNA, the CDR3 is TGTGCCAGCAGCCAAGAAGTTAGGGAGACCTACGAGCAGTACTTC.